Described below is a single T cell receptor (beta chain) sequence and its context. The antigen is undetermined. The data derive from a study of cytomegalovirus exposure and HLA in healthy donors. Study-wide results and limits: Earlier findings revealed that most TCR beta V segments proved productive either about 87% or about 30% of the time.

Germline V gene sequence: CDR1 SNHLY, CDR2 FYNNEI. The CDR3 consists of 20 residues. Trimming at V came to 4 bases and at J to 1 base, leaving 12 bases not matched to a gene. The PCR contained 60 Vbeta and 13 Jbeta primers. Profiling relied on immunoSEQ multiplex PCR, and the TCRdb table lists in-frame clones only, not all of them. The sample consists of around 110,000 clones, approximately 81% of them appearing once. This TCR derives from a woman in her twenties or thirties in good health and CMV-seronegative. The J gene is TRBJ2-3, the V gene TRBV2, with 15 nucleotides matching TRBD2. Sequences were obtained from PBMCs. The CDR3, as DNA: TGTGCCAGCAGTGTGACGGGACTAGCGGGAGGCCGGTCGGGCACAGATACGCAGTATTTT. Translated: CASSVTGLAGGRSGTDTQYF.